This TCR beta chain stems from a study of blood T cell repertoires in COVID-19 (dated by TCRdb to 2019 to 2021). Context from the whole study: Samples from collaborators originated in the United States, Italy and Spain and spanned both the acute and convalescent phases of COVID-19. The dataset comprised deeply sampled blood TCRbeta repertoires from subjects exposed to, actively infected with, or recovered from COVID-19. The samples were drawn from two sources: the first 160 participants of the ongoing ImmuneRACE study, and 1,254 subjects contributed by 6 global collaborators. The repertoires were made available in a free public database intended to serve as a resource for research on the immune response to SARS-CoV-2. A de-identified subject ID, COVID-19 status, age in years and sex were almost always included in the sample metadata. Where available, HLA class I and class II types were obtained from metadata supplied by the sample provider rather than from assay-based typing. The material from the prospective study consisted of cDNA or gDNA derived from T cells, B-cell-depleted T cells, or PBMCs. Overall study results and their limits: The quantity of clinical and demographic metadata differed by source and by participant and was supplied without curation.

The CDR3 goes from the cysteine to the phenylalanine over 14 residues. The retained sequence is limited to the CDR3, 42 bases, with the frame set at the first base. The germline V gene supplies CDR1 SGHRS and CDR2 YFSETQ. V trim: 4 bases; J trim: 8 bases; unmatched bases: 7. TCRbeta CDR3 regions were amplified from genomic DNA using the immunoSEQ Assay, a bias-controlled multiplex PCR. In the original analysis: Nucleated cell counts per sample were estimated from amplification of reference gene primers within the assay. To quantify the absolute abundance of each unique TCRbeta CDR3 rearrangement, sequence reads were collapsed and filtered. For each sample, productive Simpson clonality was calculated by taking the square root of Simpson's diversity index across productive rearrangements. As stored in TCRdb, this immuneACCESS dataset retains in-frame rearrangements with V and J assigned. A fraction of the clones does not appear; measured against another copy, unresolved V genes explain less than half of the discrepancy, and the remainder lacks a known reason. That table gives V, J and clone size, and the DNA gave D and trimming. A total of under 65,000 clones appear in this sample, less than 75% of them only once. Clones ranked in the top ten supply approximately 14% of the sample.

The collaborating institutions used their own protocols to collect whole blood in K2EDTA tubes. For TCRbeta analysis, collaborators shipped samples as frozen whole blood, isolated PBMCs, or DNA extracted from either of those sample types. In the case of this clone: It lacks a known antigen. Per-nucleotide qualities are absent, and no much larger clonotype sits a single base away.

The rearranged segments are TRBV5-1 and TRBJ1-4, and 8 bases in between align with TRBD1. The source of this sequence is a woman in her seventies with acute or convalescent COVID-19. The sample was peripheral blood. In nucleotide form, the sequence is TGCGCCAGCAGCCTCAGGGGGCTGTCGGAAAAACTGTTTTTT. This gives the protein CASSLRGLSEKLFF.